A single T cell receptor (beta chain) is shown here with its context. Its target is unknown. This specimen belongs to a study of OX40 agonist ivuxolimab in advanced cancers. The study, taken as a whole, reports: Relative to CD4+ cells, CD8+ T cells on average had more expanded clones.

Baseline was the first blood sampling point, followed by cycle 4 day 1 and cycle 7 day 1. TCRdb's table, derived via immunoSEQ multiplex PCR, lists solely in-frame clones and lacks some. The sample has some 67,000 clones, approximately 91% seen once. V shed 5 bases, J shed 4 bases, and the junction held 7 bases outside the gene matches. Germline loops: CDR1 WNHNN, CDR2 SYGVQD (reference sequence). This CDR3 is 15 amino acids long. The specimen was CD4+ or CD8+ T cells sorted from blood, collected in a trial of the OX40 agonist ivuxolimab. The TCR comes from an adult with an advanced solid tumor such as melanoma, head and neck, liver or kidney cancer. V is TRBV10-1 and J is TRBJ2-5; 10 nucleotides agree with TRBD1. The CDR3 nucleotides read TGCGCCAGCAGTTCGGGACAGGGGAAAGGAGAGACCCAGTACTTC. Amino acid sequence: CASSSGQGKGETQYF.